This section outlines one T cell receptor beta chain sequence together with its context. This record belongs to a study of blood T cell repertoires in COVID-19. Sequenced by immunoSEQ multiplex PCR; TCRdb stores in-frame clones only, minus some. The table records 190,000 or so clones, 85% of them present only once. Each participant's cohort was designated according to participant-reported clinical history. The CDR3 length is 13 residues. CDR1 KGHDR and CDR2 SFDVKD come from the germline V gene. V was clipped by 7 bases and J by 4 bases, with 10 bases between them. V gene TRBV24-1 combines with J gene TRBJ1-5, with D possibly being TRBD1 (5 bases). Material for sequencing was PBMCs or T cells enriched from blood (not recorded which). The receptor was isolated from a man aged 35-49 years who had recovered from COVID-19. The CDR3 bases are TGTGCCACCAGCACAGGTCTTAATCAGCCCCAGCATTTT. Its translation: CATSTGLNQPQHF.